This TCR beta chain derives from a study of blood T cell repertoires in COVID-19. Comments on this clone: At one of its ends the junction is not consistent with the germline gene, which may arise from a read error.

CDR3 length: 13 amino acids. Germline CDR1 is SGHRS and CDR2 is YFSETQ. Under the authors' procedure: It was from reference gene primer amplification that nucleated cell counts were estimated. Profiling relied on immunoSEQ multiplex PCR, and the TCRdb table lists in-frame clones only, not all of them. That table is the source of V, J and clone size, and D and trimming were worked out from the DNA. The sample includes about 120,000 clones, over 60% of them seen just once. The sequencing sample was made of peripheral blood. This TCR was recovered from a human donor in a cohort sampled during active COVID-19. This chain connects TRBV5-1 to TRBJ1-3, with D possibly TRBD1 on 6 matching bases. The CDR3 protein is CASSLETTGTKYF. The CDR3 DNA reads as TGCGCCAGCAGCTTGGAGACTACAGGGACCAAATATTTT.